This T cell receptor (beta chain) was observed in a study of cytomegalovirus exposure and HLA in healthy donors. Losses at the gene ends were 3 bases for V and 2 bases for J; bases not matched to a gene: 8. The CDR3 totals 16 residues. The germline V gene encodes CDR1 SGHNT and CDR2 YYREEE (reference sequence). The PCR employed 60 Vbeta primers together with 13 Jbeta primers. Profiled with immunoSEQ multiplex PCR; TCRdb holds only in-frame clones, not every one. The sample lists tens of thousands of clones, 75% to 90% occurring once. Source material: PBMCs. This sequence joins TRBV5-4 and TRBJ2-5, with TRBD2 matching 9 bases. This sequence originates from a middle-aged woman in good health and CMV-seronegative. CDR3 nucleotides: TGTGCCAGCAGCTCTCCGGGACTAGCTTCTCAAGAGACCCAGTACTTC. Encoded protein: CASSSPGLASQETQYF.